The count of the clone carrying this T cell receptor beta chain is one. Its target is unknown. This record belongs to a study of cytomegalovirus exposure and HLA in healthy donors. V shed 6 bases, J shed 10 bases, and the junction held 13 bases outside the gene matches. CDR3 length: 16 residues. The V gene's germline CDR1 is ENHRY and CDR2 SYGVKD. Primers included in the PCR were 60 Vbeta and 13 Jbeta primers. The protocol was immunoSEQ multiplex PCR, while the TCRdb copy is restricted to in-frame clones and leaves out a portion. The sample carries approximately 160,000 clones, over 60% recorded once. General study points: A prior analysis recorded that most TCR beta V segments were productive about 90% or about 30% of the time.

Sequences were obtained from PBMCs. The rearrangement links TRBV10-3 to TRBJ2-3, with 13 bases identical to TRBD2. The sequence was collected from a woman aged 25 to 45 in good health and CMV-seropositive. The CDR3 sequence is CAISPTVLAGGQPQYF. As DNA, the CDR3 is TGTGCCATCAGCCCCACCGTACTAGCGGGGGGGCAACCGCAGTATTTT.